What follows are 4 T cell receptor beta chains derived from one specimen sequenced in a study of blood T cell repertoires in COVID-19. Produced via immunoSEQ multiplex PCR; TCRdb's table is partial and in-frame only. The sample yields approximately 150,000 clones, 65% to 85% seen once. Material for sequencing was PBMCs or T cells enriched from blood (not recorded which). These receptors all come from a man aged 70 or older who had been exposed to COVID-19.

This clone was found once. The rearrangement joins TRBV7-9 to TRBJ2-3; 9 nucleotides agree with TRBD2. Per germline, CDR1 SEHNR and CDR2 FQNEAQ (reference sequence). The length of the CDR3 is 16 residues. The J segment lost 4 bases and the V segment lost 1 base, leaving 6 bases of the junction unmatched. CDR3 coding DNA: TGTGCCAGCAGCTTAGGGAGCGGGAGGACCTCAGATACGCAGTATTTT. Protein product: CASSLGSGRTSDTQYF.

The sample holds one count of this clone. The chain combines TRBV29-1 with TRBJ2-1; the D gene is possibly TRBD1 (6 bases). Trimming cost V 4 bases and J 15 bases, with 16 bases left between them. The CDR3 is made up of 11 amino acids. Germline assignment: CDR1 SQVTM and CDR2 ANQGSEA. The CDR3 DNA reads TGCAGCGTTGTCTTCGGGACACAGCTGTTCTTC. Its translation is CSVVFGTQLFF.

Written as DNA, the CDR3 is TGTGCCAGCGGATTACTAGGACAGGGGGCGACCGGGGAGCTGTTTTTT. It translates to CASGLLGQGATGELFF. The V gene is TRBV27, the J gene TRBJ2-2; 11 bases match TRBD1. Germline V gene data show CDR1 as MNHEY and CDR2 as SMNVEV (reference sequence). V lost 8 bases and J lost 5; bases outside the gene matches: 10. The CDR3 length is 16 residues.

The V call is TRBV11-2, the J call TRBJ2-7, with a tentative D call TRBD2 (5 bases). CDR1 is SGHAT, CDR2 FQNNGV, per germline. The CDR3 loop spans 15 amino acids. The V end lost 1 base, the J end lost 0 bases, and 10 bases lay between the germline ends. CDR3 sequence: CASSLGSVSSYEQYF. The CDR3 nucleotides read TGTGCCAGCAGCTTAGGTAGCGTGAGCTCCTACGAGCAGTACTTC.